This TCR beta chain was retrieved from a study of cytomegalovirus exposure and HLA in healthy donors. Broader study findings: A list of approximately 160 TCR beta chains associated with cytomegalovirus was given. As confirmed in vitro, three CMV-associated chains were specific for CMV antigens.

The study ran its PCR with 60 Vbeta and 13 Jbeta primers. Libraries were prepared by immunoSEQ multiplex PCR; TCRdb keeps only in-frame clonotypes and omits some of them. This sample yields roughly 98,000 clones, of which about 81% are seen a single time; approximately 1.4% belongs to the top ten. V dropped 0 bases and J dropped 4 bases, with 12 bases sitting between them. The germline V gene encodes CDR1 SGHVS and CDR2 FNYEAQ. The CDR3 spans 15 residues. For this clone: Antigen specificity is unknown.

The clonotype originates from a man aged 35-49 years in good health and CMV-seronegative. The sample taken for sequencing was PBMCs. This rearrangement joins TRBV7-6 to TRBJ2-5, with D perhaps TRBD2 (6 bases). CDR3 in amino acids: CASSLARLGGETQYF. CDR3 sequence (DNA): TGTGCCAGCAGCTTAGCGAGGCTGGGGGGAGAGACCCAGTACTTC.